The 11 T cell receptor beta chains in this list originate from one sample, sequenced in a study of T cells in women clearing cervical HPV infection. Here immunoSEQ multiplex PCR was the method, and the copy in TCRdb shows in-frame clones only, minus some. The sample has approximately 23,000 clones. Sequencing used blood buffy coat. These receptors were collected from a woman between 18 and 75 years old with a cervical HPV16 infection that either progressed to CIN3+ or cleared (not recorded which).

As for this clone: The sequence runs out 3 residues before the end of the CDR3; the remainder is reconstructed from the germline J gene. The rearrangement links TRBV28 to TRBJ2-3; TRBD2 might be the D (5 bases). The CDR3 is made up of 14 amino acids. Deletions cut 10 bases from V and 0 bases from J, with 14 bases between. Germline CDR1 reads MDHEN; CDR2 reads SYDVKM. The CDR3 region is CATRAGVSTDTQYF. The DNA read from the CDR3 is TGTGCCACCCGGGCCGGGGTCAGCACAGATACG.

Incomplete CDR3 DNA: TGTGCCAGCAGTTATTCGGGGTCTAACAATCAGCCC. The encoded protein is CASSYSGSNNQP. The whole CDR3 region reads CASSYSGSNNQPQHF. This rearrangement joins TRBV6-2 or TRBV6-3 to TRBJ1-5; D is unclear. The read gets to within 3 residues of the CDR3 end, and the germline J gene fills in the rest. This CDR3 has 15 residues. V was trimmed by 3 bases and J by 3 bases, leaving 12 bases between them. CDR1 MNHEY and CDR2 SVGEGT come from the germline V gene.

To note about this clone: Sequence at one end of the junction differs from germline and may be a read error. From the germline J gene comes the end of the CDR3, since the read stops 3 residues before it. This chain uses TRBV18 with TRBJ1-4; 7 bases map to TRBD1. From germline, CDR1 is KGHSH and CDR2 LQKENI. The CDR3 contains 16 residues. The CDR3 here is CTSSLNPGQRNEKLFF. The sequenced CDR3 bases are TGTACCAGCTCACTGAATCCGGGACAGAGGAATGAAAAA.

With regard to this clone: The read ends 3 residues before the CDR3 terminus; that terminus is restored from the germline J gene. The chain links TRBV28 to TRBJ2-4; tentative D call: TRBD1 (6 bases). The V end lost 3 bases, the J end lost 6 bases, and 15 bases lay between the germline ends. CDR3 length equals 15 residues. Germline V gene sequence: CDR1 MDHEN, CDR2 SYDVKM. The CDR3 loop is CASSLVQGFINIQYF. Incomplete CDR3 DNA: TGTGCCAGCAGTTTGGTACAGGGTTTTATAAACATT.

Concerning this clone itself: The CDR3 end falls 3 residues outside the read, so it is completed with the germline J gene. V usage is TRBV20-1 and J usage is TRBJ2-7, with 7 bases lining up with TRBD2. This CDR3 is 14 amino acids long. Germline V gives CDR1 DFQATT, CDR2 SNEGSKA (reference sequence). Trimming took 6 bases from V and 1 from J; bases not matched to a gene: 9. The CDR3 sequence is CSAQILAVSYEQYF. The part of the CDR3 DNA that was read is TGCAGTGCCCAAATCCTAGCGGTTTCCTACGAG.

Points on this clone: The read is 3 residues too short to cover the CDR3 end, so that end is filled in from the germline J gene. The chain carries TRBV29-1 and TRBJ2-3; 8 bases are shared with TRBD2. Germline V gives CDR1 SQVTM, CDR2 ANQGSEA. The CDR3 has 14 residues. J gave up 0 bases and V 4 bases, and 3 bases lay outside the gene matches. The CDR3 is CSVAAGGSTDTQYF. The sequenced part of the CDR3 DNA is TGCAGCGTTGCCGCGGGAGGCAGCACAGATACG.

On this clone itself: The sequenced fragment ends 3 residues before the CDR3 boundary, so the rest is inferred from the germline J gene. The V gene is TRBV6-2 or TRBV6-3, the J gene TRBJ2-3, with a weak D call TRBD1 (6 bases). From germline, CDR1 is MNHEY and CDR2 SVGEGT. The CDR3 sequence is 13 residues long. CDR3 DNA (partial): TGTGCCACACAACAGGGATGGGGGCAGCCG. Protein product: CATQQGWGQP. The CDR3, in full, reads CATQQGWGQPQYF.

Details on this clone: The CDR3 end falls 3 residues outside the read, so it is completed with the germline J gene. V and J are TRBV7-9 and TRBJ1-5, with 8 bases fitting TRBD1. The CDR3 runs 14 residues. V shed 5 bases and J 6 bases; nucleotides not matched to a gene: 6. Germline V gives CDR1 SEHNR, CDR2 FQNEAQ (reference sequence). CDR3 DNA (partial): TGTGCCAGCAGCCTAACAGGGGGGGGTCAGCCC. Amino acid sequence: CASSLTGGGQP. The complete CDR3 protein is CASSLTGGGQPQHF.

A remark on this clone: The read gets to within 3 residues of the CDR3 end, and the germline J gene fills in the rest. This chain connects TRBV10-3 to TRBJ2-1, with 7 positions matching TRBD2. Germline trimming cut 6 bases from V and 9 bases from J; bases unmatched to any gene: 5. Looked up from germline, CDR1 is ENHRY and CDR2 is SYGVKD. The length of the CDR3 is 12 residues. The covered CDR3 bases are TGTGCCATCAGAGGAGCGGGACGTGAG. Translation gives CAIRGAGRE. The whole CDR3 protein is CAIRGAGREQFF.

In regard to this clone: Coverage ceases 3 residues before the CDR3 finishes, and the germline J gene fills in the end. The V call is TRBV19, the J call TRBJ1-1; TRBD1 might be the D (5 bases). This CDR3 is 14 amino acids long. Trimming removed 8 bases from V and 7 bases from J, with 20 bases in between. CDR1 and CDR2 (germline): LNHDA, SQIVND (reference sequence). This chain's CDR3 is CASCGQGQGHEAFF. The CDR3 DNA, read in part, is TGTGCCAGTTGCGGCCAAGGGCAGGGCCATGAA.

As concerns this clone: From the germline J gene comes the end of the CDR3, since the read stops 3 residues before it. The rearrangement uses TRBV28 and TRBJ1-4; D may be TRBD1 (6 bases). CDR3 size: 11 residues. CDR1 MDHEN and CDR2 SYDVKM come from the germline V gene. V lost 8 bases and J lost 6, with 7 bases in between. The part of the CDR3 DNA that was read is TGTGCCAGCCAGGGGTATGAAAAA. Amino acid sequence: CASQGYEK. The entire CDR3 sequence reads CASQGYEKLFF.